This T cell receptor beta chain was recorded in a study of immune evolution from preneoplasia to lung adenocarcinoma. General study results and limits: Top clone share appeared to fall from AAH through AIS, MIA, adenocarcinoma. T cell clonality was higher in KRAS-mutant than EGFR-mutant or wild-type nodules.

Assay used: immunoSEQ multiplex PCR; TCRdb lists only in-frame clones, some missing. The sample carries some 7,800 clones, roughly 72% recorded once. Between the mid-2010s and the late 2010s, patients underwent resection in Japan or China. Each case's diagnosis was confirmed by two pathologists on H&E. A word on this clone: The antigen is undetermined.

The CDR3 contains 16 residues. With 2 bases removed from V and 0 bases from J, the gap between germline ends came to 11 bases. Germline V lookup: CDR1 KGHSH, CDR2 LQKENI. This sequence originates from a donor at least 70 years old with lung adenocarcinoma. Some clones in this sample may be carry-over from other donors' samples. The sample comprised FFPE lung adenocarcinoma in situ tissue. This chain connects TRBV18 to TRBJ2-4; possible D gene TRBD2, 5 bases. The CDR3 sequence: CASSPNHGVAKNIQYF. The CDR3 nucleotides read TGTGCCAGCTCACCAAACCACGGGGTAGCCAAAAACATTCAGTACTTC.